These 11 T cell receptor beta chains originate from one sample sequenced in a study of molecular identifiers for immune sequencing clone quantification. TCRdb re-derived calls from the PCR reads in MiXCR, one entry per CDR3 protein. The data contain 460,000 or so distinct CDR3 sequences, around 23% of them singletons. Sequencing was done on a sample of naive CD8+ T cells from blood, with Jurkat cell RNA spiked in. Subset: FACS-sorted CD8+CD4-CCR7+CD45RA+ naive T cells. The receptor set was obtained from a human donor in good health. Some libraries in this study had Jurkat cell RNA spiked in.

This clonotype was counted many times. CDR3 sequence (DNA): TGCGCCAGCAGCGCGACGGAGAGCTCTGGAAACACCATATATTTT. Its translation: CASSATESSGNTIYF. This chain links TRBV5-1 with TRBJ1-3, with D unclear. Per germline, CDR1 SGHRS and CDR2 YFSETQ. CDR3 size: 15 residues. V was cut by 4 bases and J by 0 bases, with 11 bases left in between.

This clonotype has a handful of counts. V gene TRBV24-1 combines with J gene TRBJ2-7, with D possibly TRBD1 on 5 matching bases. The CDR3 extends over 16 amino acids. The germline gives CDR1 KGHDR, CDR2 SFDVKD. Trimming pared 1 base from V and 4 bases from J, leaving 16 bases between. The chain's CDR3 is CATSDLKRHRSYEQYF. The CDR3 bases are TGTGCCACCAGTGATTTAAAGCGTCACAGGTCATACGAGCAGTACTTC.

This clonotype was observed at least ten times. V and J are TRBV5-6 and TRBJ2-3; 7 bases are a match to TRBD2. Germline V lookup: CDR1 SGHDT, CDR2 YYEEEE. V lost 0 bases and J lost 4; bases outside the gene matches: 2. CDR3 size: 14 residues. In nucleotides, the CDR3 is TGTGCCAGCAGCTTGGTAGCGGGTCCAGATACGCAGTATTTT. This translates into CASSLVAGPDTQYF.

This clonotype was seen a few times. This sequence joins TRBV5-1 and TRBJ2-1; no clear D gene. The CDR3 is made up of 12 amino acids. Per the germline V gene, CDR1 is SGHRS and CDR2 is YFSETQ. Trimming removed 6 bases at V and 1 base at J, with 5 bases between. This chain's CDR3 is CASTASYNEQFF. CDR3 DNA sequence: TGCGCCAGCACCGCGTCCTACAATGAGCAGTTCTTC.

This clonotype has a count of ten or more. This chain links TRBV28 with TRBJ2-5; 7 positions agree with TRBD2. The CDR3 consists of 17 residues. The junction had 15 bases not matched to a gene; V was cut back by 6 bases and J by 2 bases. CDR1 is MDHEN and CDR2 is SYDVKM in the germline V gene. CDR3 in DNA: TGTGCCAGCAGCGTCCCCCCAGCTGCGGGGGATCAAGAGACCCAGTACTTC. It specifies CASSVPPAAGDQETQYF.

To note about this clonotype: Mismatch with germline at one junction end may stem from a read error. This chain links TRBV28 with TRBJ1-4; TRBD1 is a possible D gene (6 bases). Germline V gene sequence: CDR1 MDHEN, CDR2 SYDVKM. This CDR3 spans 14 amino acids. CDR3 sequence reads: CGSSHRQVNEKLFF. CDR3 nucleotides: TGTGGCAGCAGTCACAGACAGGTTAATGAAAAACTGTTTTTT. Complete variable domain (other parts from reference TRBV28 and TRBJ1-4): DVKVTQSSRYLVKRTGEKVFLECVQDMDHENMFWYRQDPGLGLRLIYFSYDVKMKEKGDIPEGYSVSREKKERFSLILESASTNQTSMYLCGSSHRQVNEKLFFGSGTQLSVL.

This clonotype was seen a handful of times. This chain links TRBV19 with TRBJ1-5, with 7 bases fitting TRBD1. Germline assignment: CDR1 LNHDA and CDR2 SQIVND (reference sequence). The V and J ends lost 2 bases and 4 bases, in that order; junction bases with no gene match: 5. The CDR3 loop spans 15 amino acids. The CDR3 nucleotides are TGTGCCAGTAGTATATGGGGACAGATAAATCAGCCCCAGCATTTT. Protein sequence: CASSIWGQINQPQHF.

Worth noting for this clonotype: A much larger clone lies a single base off, so this may be a read error. DNA for the CDR3: TGTGCCAGCAGTTTGTCTTGGAGTCAGCCCCAGCATTTT. This codes for CASSLSWSQPQHF. J is TRBJ1-5 and V is TRBV27; D uncertain. V gave up 3 bases and J gave up 6 bases, with 9 bases separating them. The CDR3 runs 13 residues. CDR1 and CDR2 from the germline V gene are MNHEY and SMNVEV (reference sequence).

The rearrangement links TRBV4-1 to TRBJ1-5; 11 bases align to TRBD1. Germline CDR1 reads MGHRA; CDR2 reads YSYEKL. The CDR3 length is 18 residues. V was clipped by 1 base and J by 8 bases; unmatched bases: 13. This CDR3 reads CASSQVSETDRGREPQHF. CDR3 DNA sequence: TGCGCCAGCAGCCAAGTTTCGGAGACGGACAGGGGGCGCGAGCCCCAGCATTTT.

About this clonotype itself: A clone one base away is much larger, so this may be a read error. For the CDR3, the DNA is TGTGCCGGCAGCTTAGGATGGACTAGCGGGAGTAGGACCTACGAGCAGTACTTC. Protein: CAGSLGWTSGSRTYEQYF. The genes are TRBV7-2 and TRBJ2-7, with TRBD2 matching 13 bases. The germline V gene has CDR1 SGHTA and CDR2 FQGNSA. The CDR3 spans 18 residues. Combining the CDR3 with reference TRBV7-2 and TRBJ2-7 gives the whole variable domain GAGVSQSPSNKVTEKGKDVELRCDPISGHTALYWYRQSLGQGLEFLIYFQGNSAPDKSGLPSDRFSAERTGGSVSTLTIQRTQQEDSAVYLCAGSLGWTSGSRTYEQYFGPGTRLTVT.

The rearrangement links TRBV4-3 to TRBJ1-6; D remains unclear. CDR3 length equals 17 residues. The germline V gene encodes CDR1 LGHNA and CDR2 YSLEER. The germline V and J ends were trimmed by 2 bases and 7 bases, with 18 bases remaining between them. The CDR3 protein is CASSQSLAIRVNSPLHF. CDR3 bases: TGCGCCAGCAGCCAAAGTCTGGCCATAAGGGTCAATTCACCCCTCCACTTT.